Below are 6 T cell receptor beta chains sequenced from a single sample in a study of blood T cell repertoires in COVID-19 (dated by TCRdb to 2020 to 2021). Library construction relied on the immunoSEQ multiplex PCR assay. The source is immuneACCESS, and TCRdb retained only in-frame sequences with V and J called. Part of the clones is not carried over; for the studies checked, unresolved V genes explain less than half of this, and the remainder is unexplained. The sample profile shows over 200,000 clones; about nine tenths of them were found once. Together, the top ten hold around 2.8% of the sample. The source material was peripheral blood. The receptors derive from a woman in her fifties or sixties with acute or convalescent COVID-19.

The V call is TRBV29-1, the J call TRBJ2-3, with 8 bases fitting TRBD1. Trimming cost V 8 bases and J 2 bases; bases outside gene matches: 9. Germline V gene data show CDR1 as SQVTM and CDR2 as ANQGSEA. This CDR3 region has 14 residues. CDR3 amino acids: CSLSGQGYTDTQYF. The CDR3 bases are TGCAGCCTCTCCGGACAGGGCTACACAGATACGCAGTATTTT.

CDR3: CASSQDMDRDGYTF. The CDR3 DNA reads as TGTGCCAGCAGCCAAGATATGGACAGAGATGGCTACACCTTC. The rearrangement joins TRBV3-1 (or the pseudogene TRBV3-2) to TRBJ1-2, with D tentatively TRBD1 (6 bases). Germline V lookup: CDR1 LGHDT, CDR2 YNNKEL (reference sequence). Trimming took 0 bases from V and 6 from J, leaving 11 bases between them. This CDR3 contains 14 residues.

The rearrangement joins TRBV24-1 to TRBJ1-5; D gene unclear. The V gene's germline CDR1 is KGHDR and CDR2 SFDVKD. The ends were cut back, 4 bases at V and 5 bases at J, with 5 bases in the middle. The CDR3 sequence is 12 residues long. In nucleotides, the CDR3 is TGTGCCACCAGTGACTCTTATCAGCCCCAGCATTTT. Amino acids: CATSDSYQPQHF.

The V call is TRBV7-6, the J call TRBJ2-4; the match to TRBD2 covers 9 bases. From germline, CDR1 is SGHVS and CDR2 FNYEAQ. V was clipped by 4 bases and J by 7 bases; unmatched bases: 8. This CDR3 has 15 amino acids. CDR3 sequence: CASSSGLARKNIQYF. CDR3 nucleotides: TGTGCCAGCAGCTCGGGACTAGCCCGAAAGAACATTCAGTACTTC.

The V call is TRBV30, the J call TRBJ2-1, with D possibly TRBD2 on 6 matching bases. CDR3 length equals 13 residues. Germline V gene lookup returns CDR1 GTSNPN and CDR2 SVGIG (reference sequence). The V end lost 3 bases, the J end lost 9 bases, and 15 bases lay between the germline ends. The CDR3 reads CAWRARVEGEQFF. CDR3 nucleotides: TGTGCCTGGAGAGCACGGGTGGAGGGTGAGCAGTTCTTC. Variable domain in full (rest from reference TRBV30 and TRBJ2-1): SQTIHQWPATLVQPVGSPLSLECTVEGTSNPNLYWYRQAAGRGLQLLFYSVGIGQISSEVPQNLSASRPQDRQFILSSKKLLLSDSGFYLCAWRARVEGEQFFGPGTRLTVL.

The chain recombines TRBV18 with TRBJ1-2; 10 bases are a match to TRBD1. This CDR3 has 14 amino acids. J gave up 5 bases and V 4 bases, and 4 bases lay outside the gene matches. The germline gives CDR1 KGHSH, CDR2 LQKENI. The CDR3 DNA follows: TGTGCCAGCTCACAGGGACAGGGGAAGTATGGCTACACCTTC. It translates to CASSQGQGKYGYTF.